This is a list of T cell receptor beta chains from one sample in a study of T cell repertoires in cytomegalovirus infection. TCRdb redid the calling of the reads with MiXCR, one entry per CDR3 protein. This table holds 300,000 to 400,000 distinct CDR3 sequences, roughly 9.5% found once. Sequenced: PBMCs. The receptor set was obtained from a human donor in good health (CMV status not recorded). Some clones in this sample may be carry-over from other donors' samples. Each CDR3 is given with its conserved first and last residue. The order of the fields is J gene, clone size, V gene, CDR3 protein. Size values are once, few and many counts, or a class for expanded clones, and some rows have none.

>TRBJ2-2|.|TRBV2
CASSGHLGTTGELFF
>TRBJ1-2|many|TRBV7-2
CASSPHWTGEGYTF
>TRBJ2-3|many|TRBV7-8
CASSLALTSGNPDTQYF
>TRBJ2-1|many|TRBV12-5
CASGSGVYNEQFF
>TRBJ1-1|.|TRBV3-1
CASSQRSQGVAEAFF
>TRBJ2-5|.|TRBV28
CASRPSTGGREETQYF
>TRBJ2-1|.|TRBV7-8
CASSLAWVGEQFF
>TRBJ1-1|.|TRBV10-3
CAISEQAGPNTEAFF
>TRBJ1-5|few|TRBV27
CASSPGLEQPQHF
>TRBJ2-3|many|TRBV7-2
CASSATDFTDTQYF
>TRBJ1-1|many|TRBV7-9
CASSLARMRTEAFF
>TRBJ2-1|many|TRBV7-8
CASSLDGDEQFF
>TRBJ2-1|many|TRBV7-2
CASSLARLAGGLNEQFF
>TRBJ2-2|few|TRBV7-8
CASSTEGGLSTVKLFF
>TRBJ2-7|few|TRBV15
CATSRDRRDKQYF
>TRBJ1-4|many|TRBV7-6
CASSRLTGVGEKLFF
>TRBJ2-7|many|TRBV7-3
CASSLDGAVSYEQYF
>TRBJ1-2|.|TRBV20-1
CSARDQGGVDYGYTF
>TRBJ2-7|many|TRBV7-2
CASSLQVYREQYF
>TRBJ2-1|.|TRBV6-2/TRBV6-3
CASSPHLPSREQFF
>TRBJ1-1|.|TRBV14
CASSQYSAEAFF
>TRBJ1-1|few|TRBV7-6
CASSLEGVRNTEAFF
>TRBJ2-2|many|TRBV7-2
CASSWEGATGELFF
>TRBJ2-7|many|TRBV5-5
CASSFMAGSYEQYF
>TRBJ2-7|.|TRBV10-3
CAISAGTSVNSYEQYF
>TRBJ2-2|many|TRBV2
CASSGAGGSSGELFF
>TRBJ1-5|many|TRBV7-2
CASSLGTPVVQGADNQPQHF
>TRBJ1-2|.|TRBV7-9
CASSLGVGGYGYTF
>TRBJ1-1|.|TRBV29-1
CSVESYTEAFF
>TRBJ2-7|few|TRBV5-1
CASSYGQASYEQYF